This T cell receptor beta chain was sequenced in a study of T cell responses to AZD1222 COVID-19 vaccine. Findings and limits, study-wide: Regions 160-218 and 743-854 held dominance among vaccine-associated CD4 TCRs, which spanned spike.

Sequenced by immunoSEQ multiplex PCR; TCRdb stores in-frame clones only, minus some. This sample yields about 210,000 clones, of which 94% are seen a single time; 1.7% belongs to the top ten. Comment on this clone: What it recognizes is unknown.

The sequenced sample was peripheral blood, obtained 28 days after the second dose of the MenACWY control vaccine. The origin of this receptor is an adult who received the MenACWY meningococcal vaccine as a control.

The CDR3 nucleotides are TGTGCCAGCAGCTTAGGGGGGGCTAAAGAGACCCAGTACTTC. This sequence encodes CASSLGGAKETQYF. J is TRBJ2-5 and V is TRBV7-9; D is perhaps TRBD1 or TRBD2 (6 bases each). Trimming removed 1 base at V and 3 bases at J, with 9 bases between. The CDR3 runs 14 residues. Germline CDR1 and CDR2: SEHNR and FQNEAQ (reference sequence).